This T cell receptor beta chain originates from a study of T cells after posttransplantation cyclophosphamide. Unmatched junction bases numbered 11, after V lost 7 bases and J lost 8 bases. Per germline, CDR1 MNHEY and CDR2 SVGAGI. This CDR3 spans 14 amino acids. Control samples came 1 year after myeloablative marrow transplants with methotrexate plus calcineurin inhibitor. Clones were read by immunoSEQ multiplex PCR, and TCRdb kept only the in-frame ones, dropping some. This table has more than 15,000 clones, 85% appearing once. The chain carries TRBV6-5 and TRBJ1-2; 9 bases match TRBD1. The receptor was derived from a female patient aged 18 to 35 who received an allogeneic stem cell transplant from an unrelated donor, was CMV-positive, and had acute and chronic GVHD. Some T cells may trace back to the graft donor. This material consisted of PBMCs, taken after allogeneic stem cell transplant with calcineurin inhibitor and methotrexate. The CDR3 here is CASTDPGTGYGYTF. The CDR3 DNA follows: TGTGCCAGCACCGACCCCGGGACAGGGTACGGCTACACCTTC.